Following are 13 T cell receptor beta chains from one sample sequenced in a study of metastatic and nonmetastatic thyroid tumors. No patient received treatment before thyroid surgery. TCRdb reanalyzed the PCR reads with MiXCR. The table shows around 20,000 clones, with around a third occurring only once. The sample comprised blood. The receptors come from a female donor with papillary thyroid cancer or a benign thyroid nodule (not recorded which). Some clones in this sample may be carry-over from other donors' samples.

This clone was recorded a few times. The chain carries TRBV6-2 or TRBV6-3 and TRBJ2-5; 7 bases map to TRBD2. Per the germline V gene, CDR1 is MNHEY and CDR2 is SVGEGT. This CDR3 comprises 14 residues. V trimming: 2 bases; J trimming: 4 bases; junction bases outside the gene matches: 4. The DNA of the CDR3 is TGTGCCAGCAGTTACGTGGGCGGGAGAGAGACCCAGTACTTC. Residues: CASSYVGGRETQYF.

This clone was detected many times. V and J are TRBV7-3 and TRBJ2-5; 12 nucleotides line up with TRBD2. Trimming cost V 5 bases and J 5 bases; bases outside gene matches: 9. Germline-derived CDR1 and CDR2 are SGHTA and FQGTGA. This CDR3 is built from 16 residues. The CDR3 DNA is TGTGCCAGCAGCCCTAGCGGGAGGGCCGGTGGGGAGACCCAGTACTTC. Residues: CASSPSGRAGGETQYF. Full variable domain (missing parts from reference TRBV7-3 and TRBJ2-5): GAGVSQTPSNKVTEKGKYVELRCDPISGHTALYWYRQSLGQGPEFLIYFQGTGAADDSGLPNDRFFAVRPEGSVSTLKIQRTERGDSAVYLCASSPSGRAGGETQYFGPGTRLLVL.

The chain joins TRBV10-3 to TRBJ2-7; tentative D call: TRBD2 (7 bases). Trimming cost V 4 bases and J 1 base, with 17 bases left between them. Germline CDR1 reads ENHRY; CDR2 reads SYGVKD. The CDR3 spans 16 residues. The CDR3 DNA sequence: TGTGCCATCAGTGGCGGCGGCGGGGGCGTGTCCTACGAGCAGTACTTC. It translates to CAISGGGGGVSYEQYF.

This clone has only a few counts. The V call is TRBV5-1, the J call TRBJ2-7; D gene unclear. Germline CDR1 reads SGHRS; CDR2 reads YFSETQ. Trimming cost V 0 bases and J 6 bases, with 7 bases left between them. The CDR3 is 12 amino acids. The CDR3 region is CASSLDGLEQYF. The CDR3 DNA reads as TGCGCCAGCAGCTTGGATGGCCTCGAGCAGTACTTC.

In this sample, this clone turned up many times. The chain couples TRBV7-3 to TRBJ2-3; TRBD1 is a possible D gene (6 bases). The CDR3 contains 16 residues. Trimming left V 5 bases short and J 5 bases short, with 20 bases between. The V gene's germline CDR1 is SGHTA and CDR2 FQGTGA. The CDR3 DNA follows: TGTGCCAGCAGCCAATGGGGGCAGGCCCTAGTAGATACGCAGTATTTT. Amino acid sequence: CASSQWGQALVDTQYF.

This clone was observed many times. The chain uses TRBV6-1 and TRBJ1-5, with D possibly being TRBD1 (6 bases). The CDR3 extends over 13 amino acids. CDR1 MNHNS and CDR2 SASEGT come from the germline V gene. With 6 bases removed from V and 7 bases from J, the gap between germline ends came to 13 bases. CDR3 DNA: TGTGCCAGCAGCCAACAGGGACGGCAGCCCCAGCATTTT. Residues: CASSQQGRQPQHF.

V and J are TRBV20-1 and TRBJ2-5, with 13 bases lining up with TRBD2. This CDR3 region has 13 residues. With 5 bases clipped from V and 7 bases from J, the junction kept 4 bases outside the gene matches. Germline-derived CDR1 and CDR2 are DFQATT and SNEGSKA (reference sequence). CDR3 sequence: CSAPTSGGGTQYF. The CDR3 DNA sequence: TGCAGTGCTCCCACTAGCGGGGGGGGGACCCAGTACTTC.

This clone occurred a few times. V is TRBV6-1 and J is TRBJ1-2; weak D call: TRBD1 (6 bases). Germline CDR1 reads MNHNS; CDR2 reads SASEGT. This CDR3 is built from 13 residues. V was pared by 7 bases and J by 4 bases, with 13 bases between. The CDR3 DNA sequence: TGTGCCAGCATCATAACAGGGACCTATGGCTACACCTTC. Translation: CASIITGTYGYTF.

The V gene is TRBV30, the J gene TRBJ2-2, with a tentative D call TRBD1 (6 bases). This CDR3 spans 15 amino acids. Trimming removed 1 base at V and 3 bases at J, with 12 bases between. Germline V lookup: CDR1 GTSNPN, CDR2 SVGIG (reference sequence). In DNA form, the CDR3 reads TGTGCCTGGAGTGAGCCAGGGGCGGACACCGGGGAGCTGTTTTTT. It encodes CAWSEPGADTGELFF.

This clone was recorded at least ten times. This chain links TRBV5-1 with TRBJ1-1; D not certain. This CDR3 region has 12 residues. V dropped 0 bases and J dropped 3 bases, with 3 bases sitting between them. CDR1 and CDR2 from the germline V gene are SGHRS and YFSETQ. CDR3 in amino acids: CASSLGYTEAFF. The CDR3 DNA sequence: TGCGCCAGCAGCTTGGGATACACTGAAGCTTTCTTT.

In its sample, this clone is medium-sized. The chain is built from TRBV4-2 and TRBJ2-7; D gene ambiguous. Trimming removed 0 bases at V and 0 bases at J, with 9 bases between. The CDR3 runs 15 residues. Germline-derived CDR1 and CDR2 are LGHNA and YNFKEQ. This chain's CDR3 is CASSQENGDSYEQYF. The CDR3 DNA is TGTGCCAGCAGCCAAGAAAACGGAGACTCCTACGAGCAGTACTTC.

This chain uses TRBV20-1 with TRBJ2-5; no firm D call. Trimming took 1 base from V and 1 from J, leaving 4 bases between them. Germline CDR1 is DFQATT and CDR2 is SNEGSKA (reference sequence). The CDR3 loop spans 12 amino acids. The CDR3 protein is CSARGCQETQYF. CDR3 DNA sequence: TGCAGTGCTAGAGGTTGCCAAGAGACCCAGTACTTC.

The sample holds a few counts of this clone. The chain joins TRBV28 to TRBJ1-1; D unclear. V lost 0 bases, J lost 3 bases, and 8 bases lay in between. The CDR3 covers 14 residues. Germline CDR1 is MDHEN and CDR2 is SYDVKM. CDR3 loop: CASSLWATDTEAFF. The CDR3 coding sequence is TGTGCCAGCAGTTTATGGGCGACGGACACTGAAGCTTTCTTT. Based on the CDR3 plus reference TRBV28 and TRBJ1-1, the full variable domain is DVKVTQSSRYLVKRTGEKVFLECVQDMDHENMFWYRQDPGLGLRLIYFSYDVKMKEKGDIPEGYSVSREKKERFSLILESASTNQTSMYLCASSLWATDTEAFFGQGTRLTVV.